One sample yielded the 24 T cell receptor beta chains listed below, sequenced in a study of blood T cell repertoires in COVID-19. TCRdb's table, derived via immunoSEQ multiplex PCR, lists solely in-frame clones and lacks some. Of roughly 330,000 clones in the sample, 87% were seen once. Material for sequencing was PBMCs or T cells enriched from blood (not recorded which). These receptor sequences come from a woman in her 30s who had recovered from COVID-19.

V usage is TRBV5-4 and J usage is TRBJ1-2; a weak D match, TRBD1 (5 bases). V lost 1 base, J lost 3 bases, and 10 bases lay in between. CDR1 SGHNT and CDR2 YYREEE come from the germline V gene (reference sequence). This CDR3 spans 14 amino acids. The CDR3 protein is CASSLIGGDYGYTF. Here the CDR3 DNA reads TGTGCCAGCAGCTTGATCGGGGGGGACTATGGCTACACCTTC.

The chain links TRBV5-1 to TRBJ2-3; 11 bases are shared with TRBD1. The CDR3 runs 16 residues. Germline V gene data show CDR1 as SGHRS and CDR2 as YFSETQ. Trimming took 0 bases from V and 4 from J; bases not matched to a gene: 4. The CDR3 DNA sequence: TGCGCCAGCAGCTTGGGGGACAGGGGGAATGCAGATACGCAGTATTTT. Its translation: CASSLGDRGNADTQYF.

This chain connects TRBV18 to TRBJ2-6, with a tentative D call TRBD2 (7 bases). The germline gives CDR1 KGHSH, CDR2 LQKENI. V shed 3 bases and J shed 3 bases, with 18 bases lying between them. This CDR3 region has 18 residues. In nucleotides, the CDR3 is TGTGCCAGCTCACCGAGGGGGGGCAACTCTGGTGGGGCCAACGTCCTGACTTTC. This encodes CASSPRGGNSGGANVLTF. Complete variable domain (other parts from reference TRBV18 and TRBJ2-6): NAGVMQNPRHLVRRRGQEARLRCSPMKGHSHVYWYRQLPEEGLKFMVYLQKENIIDESGMPKERFSAEFPKEGPSILRIQQVVRGDSAAYFCASSPRGGNSGGANVLTFGAGSRLTVL.

This chain links TRBV5-1 with TRBJ2-5; unclear D gene. The V gene's germline CDR1 is SGHRS and CDR2 YFSETQ. The CDR3 length is 13 residues. Trimming pared 4 bases from V and 1 base from J, leaving 8 bases between. The CDR3 region has the DNA TGCGCCAGCAGCCTCGGGTCCCAAGAGACCCAGTACTTC. This translates into CASSLGSQETQYF.

The V call is TRBV7-9, the J call TRBJ1-1, with D hard to call. Trimming left V 4 bases short and J 5 bases short, with 17 bases between. Looked up from germline, CDR1 is SEHNR and CDR2 is FQNEAQ (reference sequence). The CDR3 spans 15 residues. CDR3 coding DNA: TGTGCCAGCAGCTCGGGAGGCGTCTTCGAAACTGAAGCTTTCTTT. Encoded protein: CASSSGGVFETEAFF.

This clone was detected only once. The chain joins TRBV19 to TRBJ1-2; D unclear. The germline V and J ends were trimmed by 2 bases and 7 bases, with 14 bases remaining between them. CDR3 length equals 14 residues. Germline V gene data show CDR1 as LNHDA and CDR2 as SQIVND (reference sequence). This CDR3 reads CASSIPGQASGYTF. Written as DNA, the CDR3 is TGTGCCAGTAGTATACCAGGCCAGGCAAGTGGCTACACCTTC.

The chain has TRBV5-6 and TRBJ1-2, with TRBD1 identical over 8 bases. Germline V gene sequence: CDR1 SGHDT, CDR2 YYEEEE. The CDR3 consists of 16 residues. After removal of 4 bases from V and 0 bases from J, the junction contained 8 bases not matched to a gene. For the CDR3, the DNA is TGTGCCAGCAGCCCGATAGACAGGGGACCTAACTATGGCTACACCTTC. Translated: CASSPIDRGPNYGYTF.

The chain links TRBV29-1 to TRBJ2-7; TRBD2 is a possible D gene (6 bases). Germline values: CDR1 SQVTM, CDR2 ANQGSEA. Trimming pared 4 bases from V and 4 bases from J, leaving 20 bases between. The CDR3 runs 15 residues. CDR3 coding DNA: TGCAGCGTTGGCTTGTACGGGCAGGAGGGATACGAGCAGTACTTC. Its protein is CSVGLYGQEGYEQYF.

The chain carries TRBV6-2 or TRBV6-3 and TRBJ2-7; 7 bases are shared with TRBD2. Germline CDR1 is MNHEY and CDR2 is SVGEGT. The CDR3 has 17 residues. The junction had 14 bases not matched to a gene; V was cut back by 6 bases and J by 0 bases. This CDR3 is CASSPITQAGSSYEQYF. The CDR3 nucleotides read TGTGCCAGCAGCCCTATAACCCAAGCGGGGTCCTCCTACGAGCAGTACTTC.

The chain employs TRBV7-2 and TRBJ2-3; 10 nucleotides line up with TRBD2. Germline V gene sequence: CDR1 SGHTA, CDR2 FQGNSA. J was trimmed by 4 bases and V by 0 bases; bases with no gene match: 4. The CDR3 is made up of 16 amino acids. Here the CDR3 DNA reads TGTGCCAGCAGCTTAGCGGCTAGCGGGGGCGCAGATACGCAGTATTTT. It codes for CASSLAASGGADTQYF.

This clone was observed a single time. The chain employs TRBV10-3 and TRBJ1-2; TRBD1 agrees at 7 bases. With 6 bases clipped from V and 6 bases from J, the junction kept 16 bases outside the gene matches. The germline gives CDR1 ENHRY, CDR2 SYGVKD. The length of the CDR3 is 16 residues. CDR3 nucleotide sequence: TGTGCCATCAGGCGGCTCAGTAGGGGGCTAAAGGATGGCTACACCTTC. It codes for CAIRRLSRGLKDGYTF.

The chain joins TRBV3-1 (or the pseudogene TRBV3-2) to TRBJ1-6, with D possibly matching TRBD1 (6 bases). From germline, CDR1 is LGHDT and CDR2 YNNKEL (reference sequence). The V end lost 6 bases, the J end lost 9 bases, and 21 bases lay between the germline ends. The CDR3 sequence is 16 residues long. The CDR3 sequence: CASSAPQGRWVSPLHF. The CDR3 bases are TGTGCCAGCAGTGCTCCACAGGGTCGCTGGGTTTCACCCCTCCACTTT.

The chain links TRBV13 to TRBJ2-3; 8 nucleotides align to TRBD1. The germline V gene encodes CDR1 PRHDT and CDR2 FYEKMQ (reference sequence). Trimming at V came to 4 bases and at J to 5 bases, leaving 8 bases not matched to a gene. The CDR3 has 15 residues. The CDR3 loop is CASSSGTGGRDTQYF. The CDR3 DNA is TGTGCCAGCAGCTCGGGGACAGGAGGAAGAGATACGCAGTATTTT.

The V gene is TRBV20-1, the J gene TRBJ2-1, with 7 bases matching TRBD1. V was clipped by 3 bases and J by 8 bases; unmatched bases: 1. Germline-derived CDR1 and CDR2 are DFQATT and SNEGSKA (reference sequence). This CDR3 comprises 11 residues. For the CDR3, the DNA is TGCAGTGCTAGGACAGGGCATGAGCAGTTCTTC. Residues: CSARTGHEQFF.

This chain's CDR3 is CASSRMRGSGETQYF. The DNA for the CDR3 is TGTGCCAGCAGCCGGATGCGGGGCTCTGGGGAGACCCAGTACTTC. V is TRBV7-9 and J is TRBJ2-5; weak D call: TRBD2 (6 bases). CDR3 length equals 15 residues. Trimming stripped 5 bases from V and 5 bases from J, with 18 bases between. Germline CDR1 is SEHNR and CDR2 is FQNEAQ (reference sequence).

The V call is TRBV5-1, the J call TRBJ1-2; no definite D call. This CDR3 spans 12 amino acids. Trimming removed 1 base at V and 1 base at J, with 2 bases between. CDR1 SGHRS and CDR2 YFSETQ come from the germline V gene. The CDR3 sequence is CASSLRNYGYTF. The CDR3 DNA reads TGCGCCAGCAGCTTGCGTAACTATGGCTACACCTTC.

This chain uses TRBV4-2 with TRBJ1-1; no clear D. Germline V lookup: CDR1 LGHNA, CDR2 YNFKEQ. Trimming stripped 0 bases from V and 4 bases from J, with 6 bases between. This CDR3 is built from 13 residues. The DNA of the CDR3 is TGTGCCAGCAGCCAAGATTATATCACTGAAGCTTTCTTT. Translation: CASSQDYITEAFF.

The rearrangement links TRBV3-1 (or the pseudogene TRBV3-2) to TRBJ1-2, with 7 bases fitting TRBD1. The CDR3 runs to 12 residues. Germline CDR1 is LGHDT and CDR2 is YNNKEL (reference sequence). V dropped 6 bases and J dropped 7; count of bases not matched to a gene: 5. CDR3 loop: CASSSTGSGYTF. CDR3 coding DNA: TGTGCCAGCAGTTCGACAGGGTCTGGCTACACCTTC.

The gene calls are TRBV11-3 and TRBJ2-1; possible D gene TRBD1, 5 bases. The germline gives CDR1 SGHNT, CDR2 YENEEA. Trimming cost V 8 bases and J 8 bases, with 16 bases left between them. This CDR3 contains 13 residues. The CDR3 region is CASRPPGSDEQFF. In nucleotides, the CDR3 is TGTGCCAGCCGCCCCCCAGGGTCGGATGAGCAGTTCTTC. Complete variable domain (other parts from reference TRBV11-3 and TRBJ2-1): EAGVVQSPRYKIIEKKQPVAFWCNPISGHNTLYWYLQNLGQGPELLIRYENEEAVDDSQLPKDRFSAERLKGVDSTLKIQPAELGDSAVYLCASRPPGSDEQFFGPGTRLTVL.

The V and J genes are TRBV4-1 and TRBJ2-5; the D gene is possibly TRBD2 (6 bases). Germline loops: CDR1 MGHRA, CDR2 YSYEKL. V was cut by 3 bases and J by 1 base, with 18 bases left in between. The CDR3 consists of 17 residues. The CDR3 spells CASSQQRWGVRQETQYF. CDR3 DNA sequence: TGCGCCAGCAGCCAGCAAAGATGGGGGGTACGCCAAGAGACCCAGTACTTC.

The genes are TRBV13 and TRBJ1-5; 8 nucleotides line up with TRBD1. CDR1 is PRHDT and CDR2 is FYEKMQ in the germline V gene (reference sequence). V was pared by 4 bases and J by 6 bases, with 5 bases of the junction left unmatched. The CDR3 consists of 14 residues. The CDR3 DNA follows: TGTGCCAGCAGCTATGGACAGGGCGCTCAGCCCCAGCATTTT. Encoded protein: CASSYGQGAQPQHF.

The chain has TRBV6-2 or TRBV6-3 and TRBJ2-4; perhaps TRBD2 as D (5 bases). The V end lost 2 bases, the J end lost 2 bases, and 13 bases lay between the germline ends. Germline CDR1 and CDR2: MNHEY and SVGEGT. The CDR3 contains 16 residues. In nucleotides, the CDR3 is TGTGCCAGCAGTTACGGTGGTAGCGCAACCAAAAACATTCAGTACTTC. Its protein is CASSYGGSATKNIQYF.

This clone showed up just a few times. J is TRBJ2-2 and V is TRBV19; a possible D gene is TRBD1 (6 bases). Germline V CDR1 and CDR2: LNHDA, SQIVND (reference sequence). V lost 7 bases and J lost 2, with 14 bases in between. The CDR3 covers 15 residues. CDR3 bases: TGTGCCAGTATGTTCGCAGGGGATAACACCGGGGAGCTGTTTTTT. It codes for CASMFAGDNTGELFF.

The V call is TRBV11-3, the J call TRBJ1-5; 7 positions agree with TRBD1. Per germline, CDR1 SGHNT and CDR2 YENEEA. This CDR3 is 15 amino acids long. V lost 4 bases and J lost 2; bases outside the gene matches: 5. The CDR3 loop is CASSCRDRGNQPQHF. As DNA, the CDR3 is TGTGCCAGCAGCTGCAGAGACAGGGGCAATCAGCCCCAGCATTTT.